This TCR beta chain was documented in a study of identical twins. A remark on this clonotype: What it recognizes is unknown.

Findings of the study overall: Findings came from cross-sectional statistics, without long-term follow-up of donors.

Template switching (which added a universal primer site) was used, and cDNA carried unique molecular identifiers. TCRdb processed the 5' RACE reads anew with MiXCR; each CDR3 protein has one entry. The repertoire includes 1.5 million or so distinct CDR3 sequences, around 33% of them detected once, and around 0.25% sits in the top ten. Trimming removed 2 bases from V and 6 bases from J, with 19 bases in between. The CDR3 runs to 16 residues. Sequenced: cord blood. The chain is built from TRBV12-3 or TRBV12-4 and TRBJ1-2; no clear D gene. The sequence was obtained from a newborn girl in good health. The CDR3 loop is CASSLTPLARAHGYTF. The CDR3 bases are TGTGCCAGCAGTTTAACCCCTCTAGCGAGGGCCCATGGCTACACCTTC.